The present T cell receptor beta chain was sequenced within a study of CD8 T cells in Susac syndrome. Germline loops: CDR1 DFQATT, CDR2 SNEGSKA (reference sequence). The CDR3 runs 16 residues. J lost 2 bases, V lost 4 bases, and 8 bases had no gene match. The RNA input was roughly 0.45 to 1 ug, and it was reverse transcribed with random hexamers. In TCRdb, the immunoSEQ multiplex PCR reads were re-called with MiXCR into one record per CDR3 protein. Of under 300,000 distinct CDR3 sequences listed, less than 96% were seen once; the top ten hold less than 0.11%. The sample was CD4+ T cells from PBMCs. The chain uses TRBV20-1 and TRBJ2-3, with 11 bases matching TRBD2. This receptor was obtained from a human donor with Susac syndrome. In nucleotides, the CDR3 is TGCAGTGCTACAAAAAGACTAGCGGGATTCACAGATACGCAGTATTTT. Translated, it gives CSATKRLAGFTDTQYF.